The source of this TCR beta chain is a study of T cell changes during pregnancy in multiple sclerosis. Clones were sequenced by immunoSEQ multiplex PCR, and TCRdb holds only the in-frame ones, with some missing. Of 65,000 to 70,000 clones detected, approximately 92% appear once; the ten largest clones hold roughly 1.9%. About this clone itself: The identical CDR3 is also encoded by other nucleotide sequences in the sample.

The receptor was isolated from a female donor in good health, enrolled as a control in a pregnancy study. Sequences were derived from peripheral blood, sampled in the third trimester of pregnancy.

CDR3 region: CASSPGQGASYGYTF. In DNA, the CDR3 is TGTGCCAGCTCACCCGGACAGGGCGCGTCCTATGGCTACACCTTC. The rearrangement links TRBV18 to TRBJ1-2; the match to TRBD1 covers 8 bases. The CDR3 is 15 residues long. The J segment lost 4 bases and the V segment lost 3 bases, leaving 7 bases of the junction unmatched. CDR1 is KGHSH and CDR2 is LQKENI in the germline V gene.